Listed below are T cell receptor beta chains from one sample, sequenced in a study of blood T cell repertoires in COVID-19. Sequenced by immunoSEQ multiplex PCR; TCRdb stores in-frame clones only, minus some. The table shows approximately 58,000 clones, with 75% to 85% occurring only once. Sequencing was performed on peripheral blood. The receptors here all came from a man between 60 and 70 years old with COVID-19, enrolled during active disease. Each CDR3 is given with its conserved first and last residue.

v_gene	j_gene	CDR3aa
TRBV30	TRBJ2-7	CAWSSGPGSGRGQQYF
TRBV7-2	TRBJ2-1	CASSLTSGDYNEQFF
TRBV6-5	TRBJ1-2	CASSRQGIVDGYTF
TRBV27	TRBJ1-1	CASSFFPTPPNTEAFF
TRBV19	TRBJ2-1	CASSIRGAFYNEQFF
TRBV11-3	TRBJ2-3	CASGLTSSTDTQYF
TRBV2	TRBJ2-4	CASSATGTGGNIQYF
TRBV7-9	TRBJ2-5	CASSTGDRGLQETQYF
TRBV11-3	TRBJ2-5	CASSLDGTSGRRETQYF
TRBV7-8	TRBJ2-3	CASSSRTSGGRTDTQYF
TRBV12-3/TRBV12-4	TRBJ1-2	CASRETASYGYTF
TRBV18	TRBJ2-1	CASSPVQSSYNEQFF
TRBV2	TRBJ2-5	CASARTSGSRGETQYF
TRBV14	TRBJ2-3	CASSPRTGPTDTQYF
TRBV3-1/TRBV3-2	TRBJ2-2	CASSQVGVWQEAGELFF
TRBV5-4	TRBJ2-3	CASSPRASGSTDTQYF
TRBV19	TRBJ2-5	CASRQGVAETQYF
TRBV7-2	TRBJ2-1	CASSLRTSGGSSYNEQFF
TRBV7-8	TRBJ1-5	CASTGVLRNQPQHF
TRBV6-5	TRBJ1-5	CASRPGQGGEPQHF
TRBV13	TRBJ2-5	CASSLGLAGGLYQETQYF
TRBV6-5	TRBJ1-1	CASPTGGGDTEAFF
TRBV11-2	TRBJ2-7	CASSAGGTGYRSYEQYF
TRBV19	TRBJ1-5	CASSTARQVNNQPQHF
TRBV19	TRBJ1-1	CASRLQGLGTEAFF
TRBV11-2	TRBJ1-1	CASSLEGASEAFF
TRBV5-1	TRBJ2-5	CASSLTGSEETQYF
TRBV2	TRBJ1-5	CASRPDWNQPQHF
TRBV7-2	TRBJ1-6	CASSPAGGAGSPLHF
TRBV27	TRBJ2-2	CASSFWGPGELFF
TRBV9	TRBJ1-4	CASSAGRQGRGEKLFF
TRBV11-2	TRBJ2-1	CASSFARLLYNEQFF
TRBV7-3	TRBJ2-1	CASSRGLAENEQFF
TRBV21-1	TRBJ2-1	CASSNPSGERERGEQFF
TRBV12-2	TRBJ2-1	CASRLATAGEEQFF
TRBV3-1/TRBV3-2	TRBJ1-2	CASSETGYGYTF
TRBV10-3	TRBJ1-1	CAISGQGPGTEAFF
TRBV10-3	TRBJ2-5	CAISPRGGDQYF
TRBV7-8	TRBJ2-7	CASSSLVGGQGFYEQYF
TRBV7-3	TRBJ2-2	CASRPDRGGNTGELFF
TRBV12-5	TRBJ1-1	CASGLASGTGGGTEAFF
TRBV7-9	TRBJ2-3	CASIHRARTDTQYF
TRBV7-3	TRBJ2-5	CASSLAGRGRGETQYF
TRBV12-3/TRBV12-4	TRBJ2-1	CASSSRQNNEQFF
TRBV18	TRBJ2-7	CASSPLGTAKPYEQYF
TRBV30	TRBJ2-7	CAWSVTGGYGEQYF